Listed below are T cell receptor beta chains from one sample, sequenced in a study of blood T cell repertoires in COVID-19. TCRdb's copy holds only in-frame clones and misses some; the assay was immunoSEQ multiplex PCR. Of 350,000 to 500,000 clones listed, 70% to 90% were seen once; the top ten hold 1.4% to 1.5%. The sequencing input was PBMCs or T cells enriched from blood (not recorded which). These TCRs come from a woman aged 18-35 years who had been exposed to COVID-19. Each CDR3 is given with its conserved first and last residue. D genes are given only for firm matches. The size field is filled for only some rows; it gives once, few, many or a size class.

j_call,d_call,clone_size,v_call,cdr3_aa,cdr3_nt
TRBJ2-7,TRBD2,.,TRBV9,CASSVGAGGPPFDEQYF,TGTGCCAGCAGCGTCGGTGCGGGGGGCCCCCCTTTCGACGAGCAGTACTTC
TRBJ2-2,.,.,TRBV14,CASSQGTAGTNTGELFF,TGTGCCAGCAGCCAAGGAACGGCGGGGACGAACACCGGGGAGCTGTTTTTT
TRBJ1-1,.,few,TRBV5-6,CASSLGLTEAFF,TGTGCCAGCAGCTTGGGACTCACTGAAGCTTTCTTT
TRBJ2-7,TRBD2,.,TRBV4-1,CASSQEGLAGYEQYF,TGCGCCAGCAGCCAAGAAGGTCTAGCGGGCTACGAGCAGTACTTC
TRBJ2-5,.,.,TRBV10-3,CAIRSYRGGEETQYF,TGTGCCATCAGATCCTACAGGGGGGGGGAAGAGACCCAGTACTTC
TRBJ2-7,.,.,TRBV13,CASSIRQDTYEQYF,TGTGCCAGCAGCATAAGACAGGACACCTACGAGCAGTACTTC
TRBJ2-1,TRBD2,few,TRBV10-2,CASRSGLAGGQFF,TGCGCCAGCAGATCGGGACTAGCGGGAGGGCAGTTCTTC
TRBJ2-1,.,.,TRBV7-2,CASSLNRAGTSSLYNEQFF,TGTGCCAGCAGCTTAAATAGAGCTGGTACTAGTTCCCTCTACAATGAGCAGTTCTTC
TRBJ1-2,.,.,TRBV10-3,CAISDKTNYGYTF,TGTGCCATCAGTGACAAAACTAACTATGGCTACACCTTC
TRBJ2-7,.,.,TRBV19,CASRSVAGGYEQYF,TGTGCCAGTAGGTCGGTGGCGGGTGGGTACGAGCAGTACTTC
TRBJ2-5,.,.,TRBV3-1/TRBV3-2,CASSHDLETQYF,TGTGCCAGCAGCCACGACTTGGAGACCCAGTACTTC
TRBJ2-1,TRBD1,.,TRBV18,CASSPGQDYNEQFF,TGTGCCAGCTCACCCGGACAGGATTACAATGAGCAGTTCTTC
TRBJ2-7,.,.,TRBV4-1,CASLSPRVGKEQYF,TGCGCCAGCCTCTCGCCTCGGGTGGGTAAGGAGCAGTACTTC
TRBJ2-3,.,.,TRBV18,CASSSAAPGSTDTQYF,TGTGCCAGCTCGTCTGCAGCCCCCGGGAGCACAGATACGCAGTATTTT
TRBJ2-1,TRBD2,.,TRBV28,CASSPGAGGGEQFF,TGTGCCAGCAGCCCCGGTGCGGGAGGGGGTGAGCAGTTCTTC
TRBJ2-3,.,.,TRBV28,CASSWGVGGLGTDTQYF,TGTGCCAGCAGTTGGGGGGTCGGGGGGCTGGGCACAGATACGCAGTATTTT
TRBJ2-1,.,once,TRBV5-1,CASSSRQGSYNEQFF,TGCGCCAGCAGCTCCCGGCAGGGCTCCTACAATGAGCAGTTCTTC
TRBJ2-1,TRBD1,.,TRBV5-1,CASSRLQGAGDNEQFF,TGCGCCAGCAGCCGACTTCAGGGGGCTGGGGACAATGAGCAGTTCTTC
TRBJ1-2,.,few,TRBV28,CASRSGIRGYTF,TGTGCCAGCAGATCCGGTATACGAGGCTACACCTTC
TRBJ2-1,.,.,TRBV19,CASSIAGPTRNEQFF,TGTGCCAGTAGTATTGCGGGCCCCACCCGCAATGAGCAGTTCTTC
TRBJ2-3,TRBD1,.,TRBV5-6,CASRSGTALPDTQYF,TGTGCCAGCAGATCCGGGACAGCCCTCCCAGATACGCAGTATTTT
TRBJ1-2,TRBD1,.,TRBV28,CASSFGTGGKGYTF,TGTGCCAGCAGTTTTGGGACAGGGGGCAAAGGCTACACCTTC
TRBJ2-7,TRBD2,.,TRBV18,CASSDLAGIWNEQYF,TGTGCCAGCTCCGATTTAGCGGGAATATGGAACGAGCAGTACTTC
TRBJ2-7,TRBD2,.,TRBV11-2,CASSLAGGPPVPSYEQYF,TGTGCCAGCAGCTTAGCGGGAGGGCCTCCAGTGCCATCCTACGAGCAGTACTTC
TRBJ1-6,TRBD1,.,TRBV6-4,CASSVAQGASPLHF,TGTGCCAGCAGTGTAGCACAGGGGGCCTCACCCCTCCACTTT
TRBJ2-1,TRBD2,.,TRBV7-4,CASSSKTPGLTYGSEFF,TGTGCCAGCAGCTCTAAGACCCCGGGACTAACGTATGGGTCTGAGTTCTTC
TRBJ2-5,.,.,TRBV12-3/TRBV12-4,CASSPLSETQYF,TGTGCCAGCAGCCCCCTGAGTGAGACCCAGTACTTC
TRBJ2-7,.,.,TRBV28,CASSPLSDRYEQYF,TGTGCCAGCAGTCCTCTATCCGACAGATACGAGCAGTACTTC